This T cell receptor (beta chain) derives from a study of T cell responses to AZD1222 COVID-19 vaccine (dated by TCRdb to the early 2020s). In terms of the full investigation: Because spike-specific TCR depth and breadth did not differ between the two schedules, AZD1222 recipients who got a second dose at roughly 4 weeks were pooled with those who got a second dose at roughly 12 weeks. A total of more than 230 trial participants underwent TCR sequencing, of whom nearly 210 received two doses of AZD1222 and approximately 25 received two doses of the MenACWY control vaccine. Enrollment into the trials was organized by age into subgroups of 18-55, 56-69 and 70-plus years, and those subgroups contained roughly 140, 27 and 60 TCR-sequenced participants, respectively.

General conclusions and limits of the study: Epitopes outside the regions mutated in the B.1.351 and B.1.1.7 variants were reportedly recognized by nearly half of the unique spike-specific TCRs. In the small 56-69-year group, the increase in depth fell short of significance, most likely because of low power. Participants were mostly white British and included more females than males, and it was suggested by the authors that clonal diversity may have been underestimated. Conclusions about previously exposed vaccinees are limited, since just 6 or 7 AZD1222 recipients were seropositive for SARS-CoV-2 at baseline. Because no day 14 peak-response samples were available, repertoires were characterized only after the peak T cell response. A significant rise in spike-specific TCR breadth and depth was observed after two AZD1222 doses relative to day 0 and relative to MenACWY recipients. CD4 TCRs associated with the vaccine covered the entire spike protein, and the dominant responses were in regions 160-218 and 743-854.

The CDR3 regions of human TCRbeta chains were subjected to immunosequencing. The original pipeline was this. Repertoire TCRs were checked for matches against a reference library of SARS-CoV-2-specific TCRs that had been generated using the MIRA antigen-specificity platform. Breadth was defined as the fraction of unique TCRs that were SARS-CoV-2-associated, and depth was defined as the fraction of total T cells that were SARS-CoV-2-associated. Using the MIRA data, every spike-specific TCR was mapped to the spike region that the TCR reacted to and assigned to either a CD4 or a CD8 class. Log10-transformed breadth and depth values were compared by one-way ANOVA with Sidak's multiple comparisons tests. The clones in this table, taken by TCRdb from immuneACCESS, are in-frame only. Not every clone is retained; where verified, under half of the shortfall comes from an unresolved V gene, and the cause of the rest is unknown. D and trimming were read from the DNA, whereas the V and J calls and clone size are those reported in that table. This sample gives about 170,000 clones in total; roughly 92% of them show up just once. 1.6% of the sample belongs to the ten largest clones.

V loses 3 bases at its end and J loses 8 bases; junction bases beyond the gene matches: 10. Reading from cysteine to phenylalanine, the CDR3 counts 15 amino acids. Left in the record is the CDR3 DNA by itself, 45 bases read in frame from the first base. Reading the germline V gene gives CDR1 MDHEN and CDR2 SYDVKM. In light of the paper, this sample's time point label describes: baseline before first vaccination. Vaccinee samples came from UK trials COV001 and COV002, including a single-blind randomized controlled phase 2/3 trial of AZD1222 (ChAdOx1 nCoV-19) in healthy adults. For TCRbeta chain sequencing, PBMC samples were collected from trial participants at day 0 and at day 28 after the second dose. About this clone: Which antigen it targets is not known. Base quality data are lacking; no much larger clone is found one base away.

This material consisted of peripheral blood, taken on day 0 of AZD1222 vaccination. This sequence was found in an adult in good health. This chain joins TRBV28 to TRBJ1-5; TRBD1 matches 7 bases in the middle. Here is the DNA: TGTGCCAGCAGTTTTGGGTGGAGGGGGCAGGAGCCCCAGCATTTT. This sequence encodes CASSFGWRGQEPQHF.